This TCR beta chain comes out of a study of long-term antiretroviral therapy in people with HIV. Worth noting for this clone: Its cognate antigen is unknown.

Notes on the study in general: The study found narrower CDR3 length ranges in HIV repertoires than in controls. Records did not include ART adherence, viral resistance or therapy changes. Diversity increased after ART yet remained lower than in transplant donor controls.

The CDR3 covers 15 residues. V lost 7 bases, J lost 4 bases, and 20 bases lay in between. Per the germline V gene, CDR1 is SGHRS and CDR2 is YFSETQ. They ran version v3.0 of the immunoSEQ assay at survey level. This table comes from immunoSEQ multiplex PCR, and its TCRdb copy is limited to in-frame clones, with some not included. The sample records thousands of clones, roughly 80% being singletons. Samples held roughly 0.85-11 million cryopreserved PBMC, and DNA extraction followed. This specimen consisted of unsorted PBMCs, obtained 0.4 years before starting antiretroviral therapy. The sequence was obtained from a man aged 25 to 40 with HIV. The chain employs TRBV5-1 and TRBJ1-1; D may be TRBD1 (5 bases). CDR3 protein: CASGPSGRGFTEAFF. CDR3 sequence (DNA): TGCGCCAGCGGTCCTTCCGGGAGGGGTTTCACTGAAGCTTTCTTT. The variable domain in full, with the rest retrieved from reference TRBV5-1 and TRBJ1-1, is KAGVTQTPRYLIKTRGQQVTLSCSPISGHRSVSWYQQTPGQGLQFLFEYFSETQRNKGNFPGRFSGRQFSNSRSEMNVSTLELGDSALYLCASGPSGRGFTEAFFGQGTRLTVV.